This T cell receptor beta chain was recorded in a study of T cell responses to AZD1222 COVID-19 vaccine. Study-wide points: A mostly white British donor set with more females was recruited, and clonal diversity was possibly underestimated. Baseline seropositives among AZD1222 recipients totaled only five to seven. CD4 TCRs covered the whole spike, strongest at regions 160-218 and 743-854.

Details on this clone: What it recognizes is unknown.

The CDR3 has 16 residues. CDR1 is SGHTS, CDR2 YDEGEE, per germline. The V and J ends lost 4 bases and 3 bases, in that order; junction bases with no gene match: 7. TCRdb's table, derived via immunoSEQ multiplex PCR, lists solely in-frame clones and lacks some. The top ten clones hold 2.5% to 3.5% of a sample with approximately 140,000 clones, about 90% of them seen once. The rearrangement uses TRBV5-8 and TRBJ2-3; 11 nucleotides line up with TRBD2. This sequence originates from an adult in good health. Sequencing used peripheral blood, obtained on day 0 of AZD1222 vaccination. CDR3 protein: CASSAVAGGPTDTQYF. CDR3 sequence (DNA): TGTGCCAGCAGCGCTGTAGCGGGGGGGCCAACAGATACGCAGTATTTT.